This T cell receptor beta chain was observed in a study of cytomegalovirus exposure and HLA in healthy donors. Study-wide context: The Caucasian-associated ancestry cluster contained about 80% of the approximately 400 genotyped donors.

The study ran its PCR with 60 Vbeta and 13 Jbeta primers. Produced via immunoSEQ multiplex PCR; TCRdb's table is partial and in-frame only. The sample lists some 120,000 clones, roughly two thirds occurring once. The CDR3 spans 15 residues. Trimming took 7 bases from V and 0 from J, leaving 16 bases between them. Germline V gene data show CDR1 as MDHEN and CDR2 as SYDVKM. General study points: Most TCR beta V segments were productive about 87% or about 30% of the time in an earlier analysis. On later analysis, the bulk of CMV-associated TCR beta chains appeared to be HLA-restricted.

This clone was detected only a few times. The antigen remains undetermined. Material: PBMCs. The TCR was taken from a man aged 25 to 40 in good health and CMV-seropositive. The V and J genes are TRBV28 and TRBJ2-7, with TRBD1 as a possible D gene (6 bases). CDR3 sequence reads: CASTRGNRASYEQYF. Written as DNA, the CDR3 is TGTGCCAGCACCAGAGGGAACAGGGCCTCCTACGAGCAGTACTTC.